This TCR beta chain was captured by sequencing in a study of T cells after somatic rescue of genetic block. Germline CDR1 and CDR2: MDHEN and SYDVKM. V lost 3 bases to trimming and J lost 1 base, with 15 bases between them. There are 16 residues in the CDR3. Method: immunoSEQ multiplex PCR; TCRdb's copy keeps in-frame clones and lacks some. The table records some 15,000 clones, about three quarters of them present only once. This sequence originates from a boy aged 10-17 years. This sequence joins TRBV28 and TRBJ2-5; D is possibly TRBD1 or TRBD2 (6 bases each). Sequencing was done on a sample of peripheral blood mononuclear cells (PBMCs). CDR3 coding DNA: TGTGCCAGCAGTTTTGTCAGGGGCGGGGTCCAAGAGACCCAGTACTTC. The encoded protein is CASSFVRGGVQETQYF.